A single sample is the source of the 10 T cell receptor beta chains below, sequenced in a study of a mutant IDH1 vaccine in newly diagnosed glioma. Their specific antigens are unknown. Sample time point: week 35, safety follow-up. Each dose of the vaccine consisted of 300 ug of mutant IDH1 20-mer peptide, with topical imiquimod. The method was immunoSEQ multiplex PCR; TCRdb's version includes in-frame clones alone and lacks a portion of them. The sample consists of about 69,000 clones, around 87% of them appearing once. The sequenced sample was PBMCs, obtained from a glioma patient whose treatment included an IDH1 peptide vaccine. These receptors were taken from a man aged 25-45 years with glioma.

The chain has TRBV27 and TRBJ2-1, with TRBD1 identical over 8 bases. V dropped 3 bases and J dropped 6; count of bases not matched to a gene: 4. There are 14 residues in the CDR3. Per the germline V gene, CDR1 is MNHEY and CDR2 is SMNVEV (reference sequence). CDR3 sequence (DNA): TGTGCCAGCAGTTTGGACAGGGTCAGCAATGAGCAGTTCTTC. Its translation: CASSLDRVSNEQFF.

The chain is built from TRBV7-9 and TRBJ2-5; D remains unclear. The CDR3 contains 15 residues. Germline V gene sequence: CDR1 SEHNR, CDR2 FQNEAQ (reference sequence). V was cut by 1 base and J by 0 bases, with 9 bases left in between. The CDR3 here is CASSLGDTYQETQYF. CDR3 coding DNA: TGTGCCAGCAGCTTAGGTGACACGTACCAAGAGACCCAGTACTTC.

V and J are TRBV4-1 and TRBJ1-5; 8 positions agree with TRBD1. With 3 bases clipped from V and 6 bases from J, the junction kept 10 bases outside the gene matches. This CDR3 comprises 16 residues. CDR1 is MGHRA and CDR2 is YSYEKL in the germline V gene. CDR3 coding DNA: TGCGCCAGCAGCCAGAGAGAGCGACAGGGGCTTCAGCCCCAGCATTTT. Encoded protein: CASSQRERQGLQPQHF.

The chain carries TRBV15 and TRBJ2-3; no reliable D call. The CDR3 has 14 residues. Germline CDR1 is LNHNV and CDR2 is YYDKDF (reference sequence). Between the trimmed V and J ends, which lost 5 bases and 3 bases, there was a span of 12 bases. CDR3 nucleotides: TGTGCCACCAGCCGCCGCACGTGGACAGATACGCAGTATTTT. As protein: CATSRRTWTDTQYF. The whole variable domain, filled in from reference TRBV15 and TRBJ2-3, reads DAMVIQNPRYQVTQFGKPVTLSCSQTLNHNVMYWYQQKSSQAPKLLFHYYDKDFNNEADTPDNFQSRRPNTSFCFLDIRSPGLGDTAMYLCATSRRTWTDTQYFGPGTRLTVL.

The V call is TRBV4-2, the J call TRBJ1-2; 11 bases are shared with TRBD1. This CDR3 is built from 17 residues. Germline V gene sequence: CDR1 LGHNA, CDR2 YNFKEQ. With V trimmed by 0 bases and J by 6 bases, 9 bases remained unmatched. The CDR3 is CASSQDRGGDRGDGYTF. The CDR3 DNA is TGTGCCAGCAGCCAAGATAGAGGCGGGGACAGGGGGGATGGCTACACCTTC.

The chain has TRBV20-1 and TRBJ1-2; D ambiguous. The V gene lost 3 bases and the J gene lost 8 bases, with 10 bases spanning the gap. The CDR3 covers 11 residues. From germline, CDR1 is DFQATT and CDR2 SNEGSKA (reference sequence). In DNA, the CDR3 is TGCAGTGCTAGCGCTCCGGGGGGCTACACCTTC. Translating gives CSASAPGGYTF.

The V call is TRBV7-8, the J call TRBJ1-2; 7 bases map to TRBD1. Germline CDR1 reads SGHVS; CDR2 reads FQNEAQ. This CDR3 is 15 amino acids long. The ends lost 5 bases at V and 1 base at J; junction bases unmatched: 7. The CDR3 DNA follows: TGTGCCAGCAGCCCTGGCAGGGGGATTAACTATGGCTACACCTTC. This encodes CASSPGRGINYGYTF.

This clone turned up a few times. The chain has TRBV7-2 and TRBJ2-1; 12 nucleotides align to TRBD2. Losses at the gene ends were 1 base for V and 3 bases for J; bases not matched to a gene: 7. This CDR3 has 18 residues. Germline CDR1 reads SGHTA; CDR2 reads FQGNSA. CDR3 in amino acids: CASSLETSGGSYYNEQFF. CDR3 in DNA: TGTGCCAGCAGCTTAGAAACTAGCGGGGGGTCGTACTACAATGAGCAGTTCTTC.

The chain couples TRBV6-5 to TRBJ1-1; no clear D. Trimming removed 0 bases at V and 7 bases at J, with 12 bases between. This CDR3 comprises 14 residues. The germline CDR1 and CDR2 sequences are MNHEY and SVGAGI. CDR3 bases: TGTGCCAGCAGTTACTCTTTTCGGGCAGGTGAAGCTTTCTTT. Amino acid sequence: CASSYSFRAGEAFF.

The chain couples TRBV28 to TRBJ2-3; TRBD1 matches 9 bases. V lost 6 bases, J lost 0 bases, and 7 bases stayed unmatched. The V gene's germline CDR1 is MDHEN and CDR2 SYDVKM. CDR3 length equals 16 residues. The CDR3 region is CASSRGQGRSTDTQYF. Here the CDR3 DNA reads TGTGCCAGCAGCCGGGGACAGGGAAGAAGCACAGATACGCAGTATTTT.